Following are 8 T cell receptor beta chains from one sample sequenced in a study of type 1 regulatory T cells. Study-wide points: Type 1 regulatory T cells had a more restricted TCR repertoire than non-type 1 regulatory T cells.

These receptors are not linked to any known antigen. Each CDR3 protein is one row after TCRdb ran MiXCR on the reads. Here the sample spans tens of thousands of distinct CDR3 sequences, more than 20% being singletons. The source material was cultured type 1 regulatory T (Tr1) cells, either the whole culture or a sorted fraction (not recorded which). The receptors stem from a human donor in good health.

The chain is built from TRBV27 and TRBJ1-1; 10 nucleotides agree with TRBD1. Looked up from germline, CDR1 is MNHEY and CDR2 is SMNVEV (reference sequence). V lost 8 bases and J lost 3; bases outside the gene matches: 9. The CDR3 consists of 15 residues. CDR3 DNA: TGTGCCAGCCGGACAGGGGGGAGTTTGGACACTGAAGCTTTCTTT. Translation: CASRTGGSLDTEAFF.

This clonotype showed up just a few times. The CDR3 sequence is CASSFRGTYEQYF. CDR3 DNA sequence: TGTGCCAGCAGTTTTAGGGGAACCTACGAGCAGTACTTC. J is TRBJ2-7 and V is TRBV12-3 or TRBV12-4, with D possibly being TRBD1 (5 bases). The length of the CDR3 is 13 residues. V was shortened by 3 bases and J by 2 bases, with 8 bases between the two germline ends.

In its sample, this clonotype was seen a few times. The chain recombines TRBV7-2 with TRBJ2-7; 9 bases are shared with TRBD2. The ends lost 4 bases at V and 1 base at J; junction bases unmatched: 11. The CDR3 consists of 17 residues. Germline lookup yields CDR1 SGHTA and CDR2 FQGNSA. CDR3 sequence: CASSWAQREELSYEQYF. The CDR3 nucleotides read TGTGCCAGCAGCTGGGCCCAGCGGGAGGAACTATCCTACGAGCAGTACTTC.

The chain is built from TRBV29-1 and TRBJ2-3; 7 bases are shared with TRBD1. Trimming removed 4 bases from V and 2 bases from J; junction bases left unmatched: 9. The CDR3 contains 15 residues. In germline, CDR1 is SQVTM, CDR2 ANQGSEA. The CDR3 is CSVARTGEPTDTQYF. As DNA, the CDR3 is TGCAGCGTTGCCCGGACAGGTGAACCCACAGATACGCAGTATTTT.

In this sample, this clonotype turned up many times. The chain combines TRBV4-1 with TRBJ2-2, with a tentative D call TRBD2 (5 bases). V was cut by 5 bases and J by 5 bases, with 9 bases left in between. Germline assignment: CDR1 MGHRA and CDR2 YSYEKL. The CDR3 consists of 13 residues. This CDR3 reads CASSGLRTGELFF. The DNA of the CDR3 is TGCGCCAGCAGCGGACTCCGAACCGGGGAGCTGTTTTTT.

This clonotype turned up a few times. The chain couples TRBV18 to TRBJ2-1; 9 bases are a match to TRBD2. The J segment lost 4 bases and the V segment lost 5 bases, leaving 6 bases of the junction unmatched. The CDR3 spans 15 residues. Germline V gene data show CDR1 as KGHSH and CDR2 as LQKENI. The CDR3 nucleotides are TGTGCCAGCTCAGTCACTAGCGGGTTTTACAATGAGCAGTTCTTC. Translating it yields CASSVTSGFYNEQFF.

The rearrangement links TRBV20-1 to TRBJ2-7; 7 bases fit TRBD1. CDR3 length equals 17 residues. Germline lookup yields CDR1 DFQATT and CDR2 SNEGSKA (reference sequence). V trimming: 3 bases; J trimming: 0 bases; junction bases outside the gene matches: 14. CDR3 amino acids: CSARPHRGAIRSYEQYF. The CDR3 coding sequence is TGCAGTGCTAGGCCCCACAGGGGCGCTATCCGCTCCTACGAGCAGTACTTC.

This chain links TRBV20-1 with TRBJ2-7, with D possibly being TRBD1 or TRBD2 (5 bases each). The V gene's germline CDR1 is DFQATT and CDR2 SNEGSKA (reference sequence). The V end was cut by 7 bases, the J end by 1 base, with 14 bases between. There are 13 residues in the CDR3. The CDR3 spells CSGGDPGSYEQYF. CDR3 DNA: TGCAGTGGAGGGGACCCCGGGTCCTACGAGCAGTACTTC.